Below are 15 T cell receptor beta chains sequenced from a single sample in a study of OX40 agonist ivuxolimab in advanced cancers. The method was immunoSEQ multiplex PCR; TCRdb's version includes in-frame clones alone and lacks a portion of them. The sample records about 90,000 clones, approximately 85% being singletons. Sequences were derived from CD4+ or CD8+ T cells sorted from blood, sampled in a trial of the OX40 agonist ivuxolimab. The receptors shown here come from an adult with an advanced solid tumor such as melanoma, head and neck, liver or kidney cancer.

The CDR3 here is CAWRTQGYYGYTF. The CDR3 nucleotides are TGTGCCTGGAGGACACAGGGGTACTATGGCTACACCTTC. This chain uses TRBV7-2 with TRBJ1-2; TRBD1 aligns across 7 bases. V lost 11 bases to trimming and J lost 3 bases; unmatched junction nucleotides: 9. From germline, CDR1 is SGHTA and CDR2 FQGNSA. CDR3 length: 13 residues.

This clone was detected once. The J gene is TRBJ2-3, the V gene TRBV6-5, with TRBD2 matching over 9 bases. Germline V gene sequence: CDR1 MNHEY, CDR2 SVGAGI. Germline trimming cut 6 bases from V and 3 bases from J; bases unmatched to any gene: 7. The CDR3 extends over 15 amino acids. The CDR3 DNA sequence: TGTGCCAGCAGCCCTATCGGACTAGCGACAGATACGCAGTATTTT. As protein: CASSPIGLATDTQYF.

The CDR3 loop is CASSPTGTGVRSEQFF. In nucleotides, the CDR3 is TGTGCCAGCAGCCCAACCGGGACAGGGGTTCGCAGTGAGCAGTTCTTC. This rearrangement joins TRBV7-2 to TRBJ2-1; TRBD1 agrees at 10 bases. With V trimmed by 5 bases and J by 9 bases, 13 bases remained unmatched. CDR1 is SGHTA, CDR2 FQGNSA, per germline. This CDR3 contains 16 residues.

The J gene is TRBJ1-2, the V gene TRBV15; D uncertain. Germline values: CDR1 LNHNV, CDR2 YYDKDF (reference sequence). V was trimmed by 1 base and J by 4 bases, leaving 7 bases between them. The CDR3 extends over 13 amino acids. The CDR3 is CATSRGAVYGYTF. Here the CDR3 DNA reads TGTGCCACCAGCAGAGGAGCAGTCTATGGCTACACCTTC.

This clone was seen once. V is TRBV18 and J is TRBJ2-7; D is tentatively TRBD1 or TRBD2 (6 bases each). Germline V gene sequence: CDR1 KGHSH, CDR2 LQKENI. This CDR3 is 14 amino acids long. Between the trimmed V and J ends, which lost 4 bases and 3 bases, there was a span of 13 bases. The CDR3 nucleotides are TGTGCCAGCTCACTCAGAGGGGGGATCTACGAGCAGTACGTC. As protein: CASSLRGGIYEQYV.

The gene calls are TRBV28 and TRBJ2-7; TRBD1 aligns across 9 bases. V dropped 5 bases and J dropped 4; count of bases not matched to a gene: 12. The germline gives CDR1 MDHEN, CDR2 SYDVKM. CDR3 length: 16 amino acids. The DNA for the CDR3 is TGTGCCAGCAGTGGGCAACGGACAGGGGCTTGGTACGAGCAGTACGTC. It codes for CASSGQRTGAWYEQYV.

The rearrangement uses TRBV5-1 and TRBJ2-2; the D is unclear. Trimming cost V 1 base and J 1 base, with 5 bases left between them. CDR3 length equals 14 residues. The germline CDR1 and CDR2 sequences are SGHRS and YFSETQ. This chain's CDR3 is CASSLSWNTGELFF. CDR3 in DNA: TGCGCCAGCAGCTTGTCCTGGAACACCGGGGAGCTGTTTTTT.

V usage is TRBV7-6 and J usage is TRBJ2-2; a weak D match, TRBD1 (6 bases). Deletions cut 2 bases from V and 4 bases from J, with 17 bases between. Looked up from germline, CDR1 is SGHVS and CDR2 is FNYEAQ. The CDR3 is 17 residues long. DNA of the CDR3: TGTGCCAGCAGCTTACGTACCGACAGGCTGGGCACCGGGGAGCTGTTTTTT. Translation: CASSLRTDRLGTGELFF.

This chain links TRBV4-1 with TRBJ2-1; D gene ambiguous. CDR1 and CDR2 from the germline V gene are MGHRA and YSYEKL. This CDR3 has 17 residues. The V gene lost 0 bases and the J gene lost 0 bases, with 12 bases spanning the gap. The CDR3, as DNA: TGCGCCAGCAGCCAAGATGGAATAACCCGCTCCTACAATGAGCAGTTCTTC. Its protein product is CASSQDGITRSYNEQFF.

The V and J genes are TRBV5-5 and TRBJ1-1, with D unclear. V was trimmed by 2 bases and J by 1 base, leaving 12 bases between them. Germline loops: CDR1 SGHKS, CDR2 YYEKEE (reference sequence). CDR3 length equals 15 residues. CDR3 residues: CASSFSGLSNTEAFF. CDR3 nucleotide sequence: TGTGCCAGCAGCTTTAGCGGACTGTCGAACACTGAAGCTTTCTTT.

Here the CDR3 DNA reads TGTGCCAGCCTAAGCCCCACTGAAGCTTTCTTT. Its protein product is CASLSPTEAFF. V and J are TRBV28 and TRBJ1-1, with unresolved D. The V and J ends lost 8 bases and 4 bases respectively, with 8 bases between them. Germline loops: CDR1 MDHEN, CDR2 SYDVKM. The CDR3 sequence is 11 residues long.

The genes are TRBV28 and TRBJ1-3; D perhaps matches TRBD1 (5 bases). Germline V gene sequence: CDR1 MDHEN, CDR2 SYDVKM. The V end lost 7 bases, the J end lost 0 bases, and 16 bases lay between the germline ends. This CDR3 comprises 16 residues. Here the CDR3 reads CASKRAGPLSGNTIYF. CDR3 nucleotide sequence: TGTGCCAGCAAGAGGGCGGGGCCGCTCTCTGGAAACACCATATATTTT.

This clone was seen just once. The J gene is TRBJ1-3, the V gene TRBV10-3; D is perhaps TRBD1 (5 bases). Trimming cost V 4 bases and J 1 base, with 14 bases left between them. Per germline, CDR1 ENHRY and CDR2 SYGVKD. CDR3 size: 16 residues. The CDR3 region is CAISARQLRSGNTIYF. CDR3 bases: TGTGCCATCAGTGCGAGACAGCTGAGGTCTGGAAACACCATATATTTT.

The V call is TRBV18, the J call TRBJ1-2; the D is unclear. Germline CDR1 reads KGHSH; CDR2 reads LQKENI. With 3 bases removed from V and 5 bases from J, the gap between germline ends came to 28 bases. The CDR3 totals 19 residues. The CDR3 DNA is TGTGCCAGCTCACCTATTCTCGGGGAGGAAAACTCTGGGTTTTATGGCTACACCTTC. Translation gives CASSPILGEENSGFYGYTF.

The rearrangement joins TRBV30 to TRBJ1-2; D unclear. Germline CDR1 is GTSNPN and CDR2 is SVGIG (reference sequence). This CDR3 contains 11 residues. Trimming removed 7 bases at V and 2 bases at J, with 8 bases between. The CDR3 nucleotides read TGTGCCTCACATCTAAACTATGGCTACACCTTC. This sequence encodes CASHLNYGYTF.